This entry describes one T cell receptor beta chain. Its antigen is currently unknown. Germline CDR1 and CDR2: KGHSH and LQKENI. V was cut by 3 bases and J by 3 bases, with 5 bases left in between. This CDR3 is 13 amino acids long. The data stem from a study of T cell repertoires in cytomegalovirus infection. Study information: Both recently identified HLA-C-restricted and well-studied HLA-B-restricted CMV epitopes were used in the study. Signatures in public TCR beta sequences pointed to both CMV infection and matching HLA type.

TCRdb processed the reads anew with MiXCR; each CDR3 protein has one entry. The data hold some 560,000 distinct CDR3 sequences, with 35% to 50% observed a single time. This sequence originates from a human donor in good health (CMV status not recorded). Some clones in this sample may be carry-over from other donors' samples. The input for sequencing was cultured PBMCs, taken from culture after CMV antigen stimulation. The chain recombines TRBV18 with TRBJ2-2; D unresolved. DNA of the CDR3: TGTGCCAGCTCACCGATTCACACCGGGGAGCTGTTTTTT. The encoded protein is CASSPIHTGELFF.